Here is one TCR beta chain with its context. The assay was immunoSEQ multiplex PCR, and TCRdb's table has in-frame clones only and misses some. The sample has approximately 380,000 clones, roughly nine tenths seen once. In germline, CDR1 is LNHDA, CDR2 SQIVND (reference sequence). The CDR3 loop spans 12 amino acids. V was trimmed by 3 bases and J by 12 bases, leaving 12 bases between them. The data are from a study of blood T cell repertoires in COVID-19. Study overall: The United States, Italy and Spain were the sources of the acute and convalescent COVID-19 samples.

Those who participated ranged in age from about 18 to 89 years and resided in around 22 US areas. Assignments of participants to cohorts depended upon their own reported clinical history. Source material: PBMCs or T cells enriched from blood (not recorded which). This chain uses TRBV19 with TRBJ2-1; D not certain. The origin of this receptor is a woman aged 40 to 50 who had been exposed to COVID-19. CDR3 protein: CASSIGVVRQFF. Here the CDR3 DNA reads TGTGCCAGTAGTATTGGTGTAGTGCGGCAGTTCTTC. Looking up the rest from reference TRBV19 and TRBJ2-1 gives the full variable domain: DGGITQSPKYLFRKEGQNVTLSCEQNLNHDAMYWYRQDPGQGLRLIYYSQIVNDFQKGDIAEGYSVSREKKESFPLTVTSAQKNPTAFYLCASSIGVVRQFFGPGTRLTVL.